Each of the 4 T cell receptor beta chains below was sequenced from the same sample in a study of neurological immune-mediated disorders. A single record per CDR3 protein comes from TCRdb applying MiXCR to the 5' RACE reads. This table has about 48,000 distinct CDR3 sequences, 10% appearing once. Sample: PBMCs. All receptors come from a woman aged 40 to 50 with HTLV-1-associated myelopathy (HAM/TSP).

This clonotype was seen at least ten times. J is TRBJ1-6 and V is TRBV5-1, with a tentative D call TRBD1 (6 bases). Germline CDR1 SGHRS, CDR2 YFSETQ. The CDR3 totals 15 residues. V dropped 0 bases and J dropped 10 bases, with 14 bases sitting between them. CDR3 in DNA: TGCGCCAGCAGCTTGGCCCTCAACAGGGACTCACCCCTCCACTTT. This sequence encodes CASSLALNRDSPLHF.

This clonotype was counted at least ten times. This chain links TRBV10-3 with TRBJ2-7; maybe TRBD1 (5 bases). CDR3 length: 13 amino acids. V was pared by 4 bases and J by 0 bases, with 7 bases between. The germline V gene encodes CDR1 ENHRY and CDR2 SYGVKD. The CDR3: CAISGQSSYEQYF. The CDR3 DNA reads TGTGCCATCAGTGGACAGAGCTCCTACGAGCAGTACTTC.

The sample holds many counts of this clonotype. The rearrangement links TRBV5-4 to TRBJ2-5; 8 nucleotides line up with TRBD1. V lost 5 bases and J lost 2; bases outside the gene matches: 11. This CDR3 has 16 residues. The germline V gene encodes CDR1 SGHNT and CDR2 YYREEE (reference sequence). CDR3 loop: CASRFAGGRFQETQYF. CDR3 DNA: TGTGCCAGCAGATTTGCAGGGGGCCGTTTTCAAGAGACCCAGTACTTC.

This clonotype came up many times. The chain has TRBV15 and TRBJ1-1; no definite D call. The CDR3 is 14 residues long. Germline assignment: CDR1 LNHNV and CDR2 YYDKDF (reference sequence). With 0 bases removed from V and 0 bases from J, the gap between germline ends came to 5 bases. The CDR3 nucleotides are TGTGCCACCAGCAGAGAAGGACTGAACACTGAAGCTTTCTTT. This gives the protein CATSREGLNTEAFF.